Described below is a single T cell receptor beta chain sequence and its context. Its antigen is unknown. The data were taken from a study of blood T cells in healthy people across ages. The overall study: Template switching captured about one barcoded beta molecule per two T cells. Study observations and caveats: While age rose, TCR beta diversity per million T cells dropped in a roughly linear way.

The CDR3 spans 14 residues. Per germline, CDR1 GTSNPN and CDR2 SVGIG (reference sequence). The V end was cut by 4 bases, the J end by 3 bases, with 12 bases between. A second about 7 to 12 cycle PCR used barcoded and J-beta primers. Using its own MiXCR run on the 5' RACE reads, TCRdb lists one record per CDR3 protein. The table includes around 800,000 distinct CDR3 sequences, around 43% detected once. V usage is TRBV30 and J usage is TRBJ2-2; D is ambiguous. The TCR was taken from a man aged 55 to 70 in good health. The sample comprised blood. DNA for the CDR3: TGTGCCTGGAATTACGGGTCCTACACCGGGGAGCTGTTTTTT. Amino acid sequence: CAWNYGSYTGELFF.